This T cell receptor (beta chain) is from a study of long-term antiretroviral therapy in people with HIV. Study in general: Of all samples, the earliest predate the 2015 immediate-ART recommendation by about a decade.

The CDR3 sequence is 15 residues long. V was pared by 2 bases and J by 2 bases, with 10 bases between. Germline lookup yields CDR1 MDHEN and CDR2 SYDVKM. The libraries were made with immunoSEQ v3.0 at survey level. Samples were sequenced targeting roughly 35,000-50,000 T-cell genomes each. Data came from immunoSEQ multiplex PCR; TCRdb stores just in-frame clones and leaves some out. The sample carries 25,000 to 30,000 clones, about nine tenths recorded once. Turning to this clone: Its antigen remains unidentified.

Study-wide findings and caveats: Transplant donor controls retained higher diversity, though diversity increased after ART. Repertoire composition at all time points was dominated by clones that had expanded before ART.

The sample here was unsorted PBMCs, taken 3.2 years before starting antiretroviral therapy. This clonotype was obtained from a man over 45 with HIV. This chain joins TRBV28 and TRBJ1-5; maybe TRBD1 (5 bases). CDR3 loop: CASSLGGGGNQPQHF. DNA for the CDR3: TGTGCCAGCAGTTTAGGGGGTGGCGGCAATCAGCCCCAGCATTTT.